These 25 T cell receptor beta chains came from one sample sequenced in a study of cytomegalovirus exposure and HLA in healthy donors. 13 Jbeta primers and 60 Vbeta primers were used for the PCR. The data were produced by immunoSEQ multiplex PCR, yet TCRdb's version contains in-frame clones alone and is incomplete. The sample has 100,000 to 150,000 clones, more than 75% seen once. What was sequenced was PBMCs. Every receptor here comes from a woman in her sixties in good health and CMV-seropositive.

The chain is built from TRBV30 and TRBJ2-7; 7 bases align to TRBD1. V was clipped by 2 bases and J by 2 bases; unmatched bases: 6. Per germline, CDR1 GTSNPN and CDR2 SVGIG (reference sequence). The CDR3 is made up of 14 amino acids. CDR3 sequence (DNA): TGTGCCTGGAGTAGGGGGACAGTGGCCTACGAGCAGTACTTC. The encoded protein is CAWSRGTVAYEQYF. Together with reference TRBV30 and TRBJ2-7, the CDR3 gives the full variable domain: SQTIHQWPATLVQPVGSPLSLECTVEGTSNPNLYWYRQAAGRGLQLLFYSVGIGQISSEVPQNLSASRPQDRQFILSSKKLLLSDSGFYLCAWSRGTVAYEQYFGPGTRLTVT.

The chain links TRBV2 to TRBJ1-2, with 7 positions matching TRBD1. Germline V lookup: CDR1 SNHLY, CDR2 FYNNEI. The CDR3 has 14 amino acids. Trimming cost V 5 bases and J 4 bases; bases outside gene matches: 7. The CDR3 region has the DNA TGTGCCAGCAGTCGTTCGACAGGGCGCTATGGCTACACCTTC. This codes for CASSRSTGRYGYTF.

The rearrangement links TRBV4-3 to TRBJ2-7; 9 bases are shared with TRBD2. This CDR3 has 16 residues. Germline trimming cut 0 bases from V and 2 bases from J; bases unmatched to any gene: 5. The germline V gene has CDR1 LGHNA and CDR2 YSLEER. Written as DNA, the CDR3 is TGCGCCAGCAGCCAAGATTGGGCGGGGGGGACCTACGAGCAGTACTTC. It yields the protein CASSQDWAGGTYEQYF.

This chain connects TRBV20-1 to TRBJ2-7; D is ambiguous. Trimming stripped 1 base from V and 3 bases from J, with 4 bases between. This CDR3 is built from 11 residues. Germline CDR1 is DFQATT and CDR2 is SNEGSKA (reference sequence). The CDR3 loop is CSARVNYEQYF. DNA for the CDR3: TGCAGTGCTAGAGTTAACTACGAGCAGTACTTC.

This chain connects TRBV7-8 to TRBJ1-5; TRBD1 aligns across 8 bases. This CDR3 is built from 16 residues. Losses at the gene ends were 5 bases for V and 7 bases for J; bases not matched to a gene: 13. Looked up from germline, CDR1 is SGHVS and CDR2 is FQNEAQ. CDR3 residues: CASSGDRWDPSQPQHF. In DNA form, the CDR3 reads TGTGCCAGCAGCGGGGACAGGTGGGATCCATCACAGCCCCAGCATTTT.

This sequence joins TRBV27 and TRBJ2-7; D may be TRBD2 (7 bases). V lost 8 bases, J lost 3 bases, and 14 bases lay in between. In germline, CDR1 is MNHEY, CDR2 SMNVEV (reference sequence). The CDR3 has 13 residues. CDR3 amino acids: CASWGGLGYEQYF. The CDR3 DNA sequence: TGTGCCAGCTGGGGGGGCTTGGGCTACGAGCAGTACTTC.

This clone was observed once. The chain is built from TRBV21-1 and TRBJ1-2; the table calls TRBD1, which could not be checked here. TRBV21-1 is given as a pseudogene. The CDR3 totals 17 residues. CDR3 amino acids: CASSKASGTGGGYGYTF. In DNA form, the CDR3 reads TGTGCCAGCAGCAAAGCAAGTGGGACAGGGGGCGGGTATGGCTACACCTTC.

The chain joins TRBV7-6 to TRBJ2-1, with 8 bases identical to TRBD2. J gave up 7 bases and V 4 bases, and 6 bases lay outside the gene matches. In germline, CDR1 is SGHVS, CDR2 FNYEAQ. The length of the CDR3 is 14 residues. The CDR3 region has the DNA TGTGCCAGCAGCTATGGCGGGAGGCGAAATGAGCAGTTCTTC. Amino acid sequence: CASSYGGRRNEQFF. The variable domain in full, completed from reference TRBV7-6 and TRBJ2-1, reads GAGVSQSPRYKVTKRGQDVALRCDPISGHVSLYWYRQALGQGPEFLTYFNYEAQQDKSGLPNDRFSAERPEGSISTLTIQRTEQRDSAMYRCASSYGGRRNEQFFGPGTRLTVL.

The chain has TRBV9 and TRBJ1-2; possible D gene TRBD1, 5 bases. Germline-derived CDR1 and CDR2 are SGDLS and YYNGEE. The ends were cut back, 5 bases at V and 2 bases at J, with 7 bases in the middle. The CDR3 totals 12 residues. The CDR3 region has the DNA TGTGCCAGCAGTCAGGGCAACTATGGCTACACCTTC. Translating gives CASSQGNYGYTF.

This clone was observed once. The J gene is TRBJ2-6, the V gene TRBV13, with D maybe TRBD2 (5 bases). V shed 4 bases and J shed 1 base, with 14 bases lying between them. The CDR3 is 17 amino acids. Germline V gives CDR1 PRHDT, CDR2 FYEKMQ (reference sequence). The CDR3 spells CASSSAFGDSGANVLTF. The CDR3 DNA sequence: TGTGCCAGCAGCTCCGCGTTCGGGGATTCTGGGGCCAACGTCCTGACTTTC.

The chain is built from TRBV7-9 and TRBJ1-4; 7 bases match TRBD1. Per the germline V gene, CDR1 is SEHNR and CDR2 is FQNEAQ (reference sequence). Germline trimming cut 3 bases from V and 7 bases from J; bases unmatched to any gene: 11. The CDR3 is 16 amino acids. The CDR3 region is CASSFPTGTATEKLFF. In nucleotides, the CDR3 is TGTGCCAGCAGCTTCCCGACCGGGACAGCAACTGAAAAACTGTTTTTT.

The chain uses TRBV6-4 and TRBJ2-7; 11 positions agree with TRBD1. Per germline, CDR1 MRHNA and CDR2 SNTAGT. The CDR3 loop spans 13 amino acids. J lost 4 bases, V lost 11 bases, and 7 bases had no gene match. The CDR3 DNA is TGTGCCTGGTTGGGACAGGGGGATTACGAGCAGTACTTC. Translated, it gives CAWLGQGDYEQYF.

This clone was observed a handful of times. The chain is built from TRBV4-3 and TRBJ2-1; 8 bases fit TRBD2. This CDR3 region has 14 residues. V shed 4 bases and J 6 bases; nucleotides not matched to a gene: 5. Germline V gene sequence: CDR1 LGHNA, CDR2 YSLEER. The CDR3 DNA follows: TGCGCCAGCAGCCGGGGACTAGAGGTCAATGAGCAGTTCTTC. Translation gives CASSRGLEVNEQFF.

The chain has TRBV29-1 and TRBJ1-4; 8 bases are shared with TRBD1. This CDR3 contains 14 residues. The trim removed 5 bases at V and 2 bases at J, leaving 4 bases unmatched. Per the germline V gene, CDR1 is SQVTM and CDR2 is ANQGSEA. CDR3 sequence (DNA): TGCAGCGTTAAGGACAGGGACACTAATGAAAAACTGTTTTTT. Protein sequence: CSVKDRDTNEKLFF.

The rearrangement uses TRBV6-5 and TRBJ1-6; TRBD1 might be the D (6 bases). This CDR3 has 16 residues. Germline V CDR1 and CDR2: MNHEY, SVGAGI. V was clipped by 2 bases and J by 7 bases, with 15 bases between them. CDR3 DNA sequence: TGTGCCAGCAGTTACGGGGGCGGCAGATCAAATTCACCCCTCCACTTT. As protein: CASSYGGGRSNSPLHF.

This chain connects TRBV6-5 to TRBJ1-4, with D tentatively TRBD1 (6 bases). Germline V gives CDR1 MNHEY, CDR2 SVGAGI. With 8 bases removed from V and 5 bases from J, the gap between germline ends came to 15 bases. The CDR3 spans 14 residues. The DNA for the CDR3 is TGTGCCAGCCGCGAGAGGGGGGGGAATGAAAAACTGTTTTTT. Residues: CASRERGGNEKLFF.

This chain links TRBV4-2 with TRBJ2-7; 7 bases are a match to TRBD1. This CDR3 has 14 amino acids. V dropped 1 base and J dropped 3; count of bases not matched to a gene: 3. Germline V gives CDR1 LGHNA, CDR2 YNFKEQ. CDR3 DNA: TGTGCCAGCAGCCAAGCTGCAGGGGGCTACGAGCAGTACTTC. This translates into CASSQAAGGYEQYF.

For this clone: The same CDR3 arises from other DNA sequences in this sample as well. This chain's CDR3 is CAWTPPDRTGYEQYF. The DNA for the CDR3 is TGTGCCTGGACCCCTCCGGACAGGACGGGCTACGAGCAGTACTTC. V is TRBV30 and J is TRBJ2-7, with 7 bases lining up with TRBD1. CDR3 length: 15 residues. Looked up from germline, CDR1 is GTSNPN and CDR2 is SVGIG (reference sequence). V lost 4 bases to trimming and J lost 3 bases; unmatched junction nucleotides: 12.

A few counts support this clone. The rearrangement joins TRBV7-2 to TRBJ1-2; weak D call: TRBD1 (6 bases). In germline, CDR1 is SGHTA, CDR2 FQGNSA. The CDR3 totals 14 residues. V shed 1 base and J shed 6 bases, with 12 bases lying between them. DNA for the CDR3: TGTGCCAGCAGCTTAGGGGTGGGGGGGCATGGCTACACCTTC. As protein: CASSLGVGGHGYTF.

This clone has more than one count but fewer than ten. This rearrangement joins TRBV9 to TRBJ2-3; 11 bases agree with TRBD1. J gave up 6 bases and V 0 bases, and 3 bases lay outside the gene matches. CDR1 SGDLS and CDR2 YYNGEE come from the germline V gene. The CDR3 loop spans 15 amino acids. For the CDR3, the DNA is TGTGCCAGCAGCGTAGGGGGGGACAGGGGGGATACGCAGTATTTT. Translated, it gives CASSVGGDRGDTQYF.

The chain joins TRBV19 to TRBJ2-5; TRBD2 matches 8 bases. V was pared by 5 bases and J by 2 bases, with 7 bases of the junction left unmatched. The CDR3 length is 15 residues. Germline values: CDR1 LNHDA, CDR2 SQIVND (reference sequence). In DNA, the CDR3 is TGTGCCAGTAGTCCCCAGCGGGGGCGTCAAGAGACCCAGTACTTC. Translated: CASSPQRGRQETQYF.

V gene TRBV4-2 combines with J gene TRBJ1-1; D is perhaps TRBD1 (6 bases). The CDR3 runs 15 residues. V lost 4 bases and J lost 0, with 12 bases in between. Germline CDR1 reads LGHNA; CDR2 reads YNFKEQ. Here the CDR3 reads CASSPGGGVNTEAFF. The CDR3 region has the DNA TGTGCCAGCAGCCCGGGGGGCGGAGTGAACACTGAAGCTTTCTTT.

This chain joins TRBV18 and TRBJ1-1; D is undetermined. The CDR3 contains 13 residues. Looked up from germline, CDR1 is KGHSH and CDR2 is LQKENI. V lost 6 bases to trimming and J lost 3 bases, with 11 bases between them. CDR3 loop: CASSVSEDTEAFF. The CDR3 DNA reads as TGTGCCAGCTCGGTATCTGAGGACACTGAAGCTTTCTTT.

This clone was counted between two and nine times. The genes are TRBV5-1 and TRBJ2-5; D possibly corresponds to TRBD2 (6 bases). The ends were cut back, 0 bases at V and 11 bases at J, with 20 bases in the middle. The CDR3 has 15 residues. Germline values: CDR1 SGHRS, CDR2 YFSETQ. This chain's CDR3 is CASSLAGPNSGEQYF. The CDR3 bases are TGCGCCAGCAGCTTGGCGGGACCCAACTCGGGGGAGCAGTACTTC.

Here the CDR3 DNA reads TGTGCCAGCACCCCTCAGGGCTATGGCTACACCTTC. Translation gives CASTPQGYGYTF. The chain links TRBV5-5 to TRBJ1-2, with a weak D call TRBD1 (5 bases). Between the trimmed V and J ends, which lost 6 bases and 4 bases, there was a span of 10 bases. In germline, CDR1 is SGHKS, CDR2 YYEKEE (reference sequence). The CDR3 is 12 amino acids.